This is a list of T cell receptor beta chains from one sample in a study of blood T cell repertoires in COVID-19. Profiled with immunoSEQ multiplex PCR; TCRdb holds only in-frame clones, not every one. Of roughly 100,000 clones listed, roughly four fifths are singletons. Source material: peripheral blood. The source of these receptors is a middle-aged man with active or convalescent COVID-19. Both conserved end residues are part of each CDR3. A D gene is named only where the DNA matches it firmly. Rows give clone size only sometimes, using once, few, many, or a class for an expanded clone.

V gene	D gene	J gene	clone size	CDR3 DNA	CDR3 protein
TRBV9	TRBD1	TRBJ2-5	.	TGTGCCAGCAGCAGAGCCGGACAGGGAGTGGGGACCCAGTACTTC	CASSRAGQGVGTQYF
TRBV5-1	TRBD1	TRBJ2-7	few	TGCGCCAGCAGCTTGGCGGGGACAGGGGGCGGCTACGAGCAGTACTTC	CASSLAGTGGGYEQYF
TRBV6-2/TRBV6-3	.	TRBJ1-5	.	TGTGCCAGCAGTTACTCGGCAGGCCCTCAGCCCCAGCATTTT	CASSYSAGPQPQHF
TRBV29-1	TRBD1	TRBJ1-3	.	TGCAGCGTTGACCTCTTGACAGGGGATAGGAACACCATATATTTT	CSVDLLTGDRNTIYF
TRBV7-3	.	TRBJ2-1	.	TGTGCCAGCAGCTTAAAGGGGGGGTTACCAAATGAGCAGTTCTTC	CASSLKGGLPNEQFF
TRBV7-2	.	TRBJ1-6	.	TGTGCCAGCAGCTTCTCTCGGGGGGCCAATTCACCCCTCCACTTT	CASSFSRGANSPLHF
TRBV5-6	.	TRBJ1-1	.	TGTGCCAGCAGCCTGCGGGGGCCGGGGGGAGCTTTCTTT	CASSLRGPGGAFF
TRBV6-5	.	TRBJ1-1	.	TGTGCCAGCAGTTATGGGGCCGGCCGGGCCCCTGAAGCTTTCTTT	CASSYGAGRAPEAFF
TRBV5-6	.	TRBJ1-1	.	TGTGCCAGCAGCTTGGGGACAGCGAACACTGAAGCTTTCTTT	CASSLGTANTEAFF
TRBV5-6	.	TRBJ1-2	.	TGTGCCAGCAGCTTTGGGGTAACGGACAGCTATGGCTACACCTTC	CASSFGVTDSYGYTF
TRBV30	.	TRBJ1-2	.	TGTGCCTGGAGTGTAGCGGTGGGTTGCACCTTC	CAWSVAVGCTF
TRBV27	TRBD1	TRBJ2-1	once	TGTGCCAGCAGACACGCGGACAGGGTGAATGAGCAGTTCTTC	CASRHADRVNEQFF
TRBV29-1	TRBD1	TRBJ1-6	.	TGCAGCGCGGTACAGGGGCAGGGATCACCCCTCCACTTT	CSAVQGQGSPLHF
TRBV7-2	TRBD1	TRBJ2-7	.	TGTGCCAGCAGCTCTGCCGGGACAGAGGCCTACGAGCAGTACTTC	CASSSAGTEAYEQYF
TRBV25-1	.	TRBJ2-7	.	TGTGCCAGCAGTTCCGGGTTCTACGAGCAGTACTTC	CASSSGFYEQYF
TRBV9	TRBD2	TRBJ2-4	.	TGTGCCAGCAGCGTAGCTAGCGGGGGGGCAAACATTCAGTACTTC	CASSVASGGANIQYF
TRBV24-1	.	TRBJ1-5	.	TGTGCCACCAGTGATATACGAGGCAATCAGCCCCAGCATTTT	CATSDIRGNQPQHF
TRBV5-6	.	TRBJ2-7	.	TGTGCCAGCAGCCAAACAGTGTTCCAAGACGAGCAGTACTTC	CASSQTVFQDEQYF
TRBV3-1/TRBV3-2	TRBD2	TRBJ2-1	.	TGTGCCAGCAGCCTTACTAGCGGGGGGGCCGATGAGCAGTTCTTC	CASSLTSGGADEQFF
TRBV20-1	TRBD2	TRBJ2-1	.	TGCAGTGCTAGTCCCCCCCTGGCGGGGGGGCGGTGGGGACGCACGGGCTACAATGAGCAGTTCTTC	CSASPPLAGGRWGRTGYNEQFF
TRBV29-1	.	TRBJ2-5	few	TGCAGCGGGAAGTCACAGGGGGGGGAGACCCAGTACTTC	CSGKSQGGETQYF
TRBV5-1	TRBD2	TRBJ2-7	.	TGCGCCAGCAGCTTAGGGAGTAGCGGGCCCTACGAGCAGTACTTC	CASSLGSSGPYEQYF
TRBV6-6	.	TRBJ1-2	.	TGTGCCAGCAGTTTGACCGGGACTAACTATGGCTACACCTTC	CASSLTGTNYGYTF
TRBV6-1	.	TRBJ1-3	.	TGTGCCAGCAGTGGGCTCCAGGTGAGCTCTGGAAACACCATATATTTT	CASSGLQVSSGNTIYF
TRBV18	TRBD1	TRBJ2-5	.	TGTGCCAGCTCAACAGGGGCCACCCAAGAGACCCAGTACTTC	CASSTGATQETQYF
TRBV11-2	TRBD2	TRBJ2-2	.	TGTGCCAGCAGCTTCCCTCGTGGAAGCGGGGGGAACACCGGGGAGCTGTTTTTT	CASSFPRGSGGNTGELFF
TRBV3-1/TRBV3-2	TRBD1	TRBJ1-2	.	TGTGCCAGCAGCCAAGAGTCGACAGGGGCCTATGGCTACACCTTC	CASSQESTGAYGYTF
TRBV9	.	TRBJ1-1	.	TGTGCCAGCAGCCGGCAGGGAAGCGTAAACACTGAAGCTTTCTTT	CASSRQGSVNTEAFF
TRBV21-1	.	TRBJ1-1	.	TGTGCCAGCAGCAATAATTCGGCAGGGCTAAACACTGAAGCTTTCTTT	CASSNNSAGLNTEAFF